This TCR beta chain was sequenced during a study of T cell changes during pregnancy in multiple sclerosis. Only one count was recorded for this clone. This CDR3 is 15 amino acids long. Per germline, CDR1 SGHTA and CDR2 FQGNSA. V lost 1 base and J lost 8; bases outside the gene matches: 4. The table came from immunoSEQ multiplex PCR; TCRdb's copy has only in-frame clones and leaves some out. The repertoire holds roughly 100,000 clones, almost 95% seen once, with roughly 0.93% in the top ten. The J gene is TRBJ2-1, the V gene TRBV7-2, with 11 nucleotides matching TRBD2. Sequenced here: peripheral blood, sampled after pregnancy. The sequence was collected from a female donor with multiple sclerosis, enrolled in a pregnancy study. CDR3 sequence (DNA): TGTGCCAGCAGCTTAGTAACTAGCGGGGGTTATGAGCAGTTCTTC. It codes for CASSLVTSGGYEQFF.